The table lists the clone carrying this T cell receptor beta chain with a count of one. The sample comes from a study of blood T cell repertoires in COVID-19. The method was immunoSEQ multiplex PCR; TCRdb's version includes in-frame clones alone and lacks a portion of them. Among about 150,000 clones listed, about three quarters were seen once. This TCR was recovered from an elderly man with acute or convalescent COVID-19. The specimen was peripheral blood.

The CDR3, as DNA: TGTGCCAGCAGTGAAGCTCCAGGGATCGGGGGCACCGGGGAGCTGTTTTTT. Residues: CASSEAPGIGGTGELFF. The chain recombines TRBV6-1 with TRBJ2-2; perhaps TRBD2 as D (6 bases). V lost 0 bases, J lost 4 bases, and 15 bases lay in between. The CDR3 is 17 residues long. The germline V gene has CDR1 MNHNS and CDR2 SASEGT.